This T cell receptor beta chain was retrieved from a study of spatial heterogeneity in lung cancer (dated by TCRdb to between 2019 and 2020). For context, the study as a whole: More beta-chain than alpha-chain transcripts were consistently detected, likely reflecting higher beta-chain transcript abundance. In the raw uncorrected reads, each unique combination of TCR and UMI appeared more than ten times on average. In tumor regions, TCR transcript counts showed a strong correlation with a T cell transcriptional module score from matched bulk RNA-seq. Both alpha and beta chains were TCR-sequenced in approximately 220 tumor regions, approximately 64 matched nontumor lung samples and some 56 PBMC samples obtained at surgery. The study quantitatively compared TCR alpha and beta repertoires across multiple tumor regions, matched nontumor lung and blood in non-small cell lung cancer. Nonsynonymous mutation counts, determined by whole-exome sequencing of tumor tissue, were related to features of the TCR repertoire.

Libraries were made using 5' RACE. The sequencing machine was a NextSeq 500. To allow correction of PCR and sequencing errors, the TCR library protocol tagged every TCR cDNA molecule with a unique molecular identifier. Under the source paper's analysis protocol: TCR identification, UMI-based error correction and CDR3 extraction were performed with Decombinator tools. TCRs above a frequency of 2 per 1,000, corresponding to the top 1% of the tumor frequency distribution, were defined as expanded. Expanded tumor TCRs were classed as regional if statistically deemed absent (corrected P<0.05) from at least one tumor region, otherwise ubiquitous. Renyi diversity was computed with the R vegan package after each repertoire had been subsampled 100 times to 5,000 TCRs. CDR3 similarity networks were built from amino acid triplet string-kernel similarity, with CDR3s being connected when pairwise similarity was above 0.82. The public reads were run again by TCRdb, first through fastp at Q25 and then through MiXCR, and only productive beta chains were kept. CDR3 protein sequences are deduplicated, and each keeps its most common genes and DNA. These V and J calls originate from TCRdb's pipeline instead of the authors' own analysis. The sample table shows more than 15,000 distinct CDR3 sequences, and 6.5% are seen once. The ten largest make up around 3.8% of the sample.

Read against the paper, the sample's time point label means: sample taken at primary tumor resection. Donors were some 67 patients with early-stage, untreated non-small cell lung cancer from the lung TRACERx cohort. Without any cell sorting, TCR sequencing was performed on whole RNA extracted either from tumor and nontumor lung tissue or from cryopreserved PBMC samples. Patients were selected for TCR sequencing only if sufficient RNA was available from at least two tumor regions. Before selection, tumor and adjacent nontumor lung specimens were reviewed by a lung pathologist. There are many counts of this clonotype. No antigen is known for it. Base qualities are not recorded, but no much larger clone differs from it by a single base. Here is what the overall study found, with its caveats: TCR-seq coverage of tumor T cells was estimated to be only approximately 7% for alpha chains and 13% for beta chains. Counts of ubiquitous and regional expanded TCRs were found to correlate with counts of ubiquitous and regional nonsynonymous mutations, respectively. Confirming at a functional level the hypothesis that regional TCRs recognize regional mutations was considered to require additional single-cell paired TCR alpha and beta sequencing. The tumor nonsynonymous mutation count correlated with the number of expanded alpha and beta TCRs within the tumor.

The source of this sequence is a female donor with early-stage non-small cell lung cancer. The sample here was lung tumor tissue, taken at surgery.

The CDR3 amino acid sequence is: CASSPRAQVYGYTF. The DNA sequence is given as TGTGCCAGCAGTCCAAGGGCCCAGGTCTATGGCTACACCTTC. The rearrangement combines TRBV12-3 or TRBV12-4 with TRBJ1-2, with the D gene not confidently named. From the cysteine through the phenylalanine, the CDR3 covers 14 amino acids. The entry retains the CDR3 DNA only, 42 bases that are in frame from base 1. Between the V and J ends, shortened by 5 bases and 4 bases respectively, the junction contains 14 bases.